This T cell receptor beta chain originates from a study of OX40 agonist ivuxolimab in advanced cancers. Study information: The mean age was roughly 60 years, ranging from about 20 to 90, with under 90% of participants male.

This CDR3 spans 14 amino acids. Germline CDR1 SNHLY, CDR2 FYNNEI. V dropped 3 bases and J dropped 3; count of bases not matched to a gene: 3. Comment on this clone: What it binds is not known.

Some clones are missing from TCRdb's copy, which holds only in-frame ones; the method was immunoSEQ multiplex PCR. The sample includes tens of thousands of clones, roughly 87% of them seen just once. Findings and limits, study-wide: More expanded clones were seen, on average, in CD8+ T cells than in CD4+. Partial responders at 0.1-3.0 mg/kg showed near-lowest clonal expansion.

V is TRBV2 and J is TRBJ2-5, with TRBD1 identical over 8 bases. The source is an adult with an advanced solid tumor such as melanoma, head and neck, liver or kidney cancer. Material: CD4+ or CD8+ T cells sorted from blood, obtained in a trial of the OX40 agonist ivuxolimab. DNA for the CDR3: TGTGCCAGCAGTGACGGACAGGGCAAAGAGACCCAGTACTTC. Amino acid sequence: CASSDGQGKETQYF. Complete variable domain (other parts from reference TRBV2 and TRBJ2-5): EPEVTQTPSHQVTQMGQEVILRCVPISNHLYFYWYRQILGQKVEFLVSFYNNEISEKSEIFDDQFSVERPDGSNFTLKIRSTKLEDSAMYFCASSDGQGKETQYFGPGTRLLVL.